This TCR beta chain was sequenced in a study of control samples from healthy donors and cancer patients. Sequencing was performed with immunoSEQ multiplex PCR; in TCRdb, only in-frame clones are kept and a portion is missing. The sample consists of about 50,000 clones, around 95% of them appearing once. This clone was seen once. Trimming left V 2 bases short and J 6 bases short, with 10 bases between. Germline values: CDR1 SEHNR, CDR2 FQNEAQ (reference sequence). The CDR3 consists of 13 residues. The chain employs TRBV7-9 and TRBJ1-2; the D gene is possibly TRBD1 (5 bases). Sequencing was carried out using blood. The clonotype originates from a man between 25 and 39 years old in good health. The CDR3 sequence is CASSLRRDDGYTF. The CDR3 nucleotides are TGTGCCAGCAGCTTACGGAGGGACGATGGCTACACCTTC. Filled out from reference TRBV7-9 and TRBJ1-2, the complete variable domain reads DTGVSQNPRHKITKRGQNVTFRCDPISEHNRLYWYRQTLGQGPEFLTYFQNEAQLEKSRLLSDRFSAERPKGSFSTLEIQRTEQGDSAMYLCASSLRRDDGYTFGSGTRLTVV.